The clone carrying this TCR beta chain occurred a few times. Its specificity is unknown. Researchers prepared the TCRbeta library using unique molecular identifiers, the study reports. TCRdb recomputed calls from the PCR reads with MiXCR, one row per CDR3 protein. The sample yields 500,000 to 650,000 distinct CDR3 sequences, 10% to 15% seen once. Germline V gene lookup returns CDR1 KGHDR and CDR2 SFDVKD. The CDR3 sequence is 14 residues long. Trimming left V 7 bases short and J 0 bases short, with 8 bases between. This specimen comes from a study of T-cell reconstitution after alpha-beta-depleted transplantation in children. Whole-study results and caveats: Surviving recipient T cells and thymic progenitors accounted for the high day-60 TCRbeta diversity observed in some patients.

The V call is TRBV24-1, the J call TRBJ2-2; D is perhaps TRBD2 (6 bases). The sample was PBMCs, mostly from graft donor cells, taken 360 days after TCRalphabeta/CD19-depleted stem cell transplant. The receptor's source is a male patient younger than 18 who had a stem cell transplant for acute myeloid leukemia, so the T cells may come from the graft donor. The CDR3 region is CATRTSTNTGELFF. The CDR3 bases are TGTGCCACCAGAACTAGCACGAACACCGGGGAGCTGTTTTTT.